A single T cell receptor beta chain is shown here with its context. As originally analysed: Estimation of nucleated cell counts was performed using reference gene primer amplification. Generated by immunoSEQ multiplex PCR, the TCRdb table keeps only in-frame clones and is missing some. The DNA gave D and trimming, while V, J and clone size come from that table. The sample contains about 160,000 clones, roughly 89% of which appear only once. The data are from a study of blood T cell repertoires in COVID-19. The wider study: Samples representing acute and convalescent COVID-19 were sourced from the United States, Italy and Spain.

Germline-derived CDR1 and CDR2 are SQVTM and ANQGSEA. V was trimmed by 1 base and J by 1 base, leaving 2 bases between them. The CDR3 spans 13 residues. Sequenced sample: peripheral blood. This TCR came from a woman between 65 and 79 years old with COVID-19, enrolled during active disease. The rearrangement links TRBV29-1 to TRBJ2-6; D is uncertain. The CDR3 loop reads CSVEASGANVLTF. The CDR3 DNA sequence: TGCAGCGTTGAAGCATCTGGGGCCAACGTCCTGACTTTC.